This T cell receptor (beta chain) was captured by sequencing in a study of CD8+ T cells in alopecia areata. CDR3 size: 13 residues. With 5 bases clipped from V and 5 bases from J, the junction kept 3 bases outside the gene matches. Germline loops: CDR1 SEHNR, CDR2 FQNEAQ (reference sequence). Points from the study as a whole: Many of the expanded lesional clones endured in scalp and blood while on tofacitinib.

With respect to this clone: Its target is not known.

Documented treatment: oral pan-JAK inhibitor, 5-10 mg twice daily. Alopecia areata patients provided lesional scalp punch biopsies and peripheral blood, both collected for the study. Extraction of RNA preceded its reverse transcription into cDNA, which served as the sequencing template. Sequencing used immunoSEQ multiplex PCR; TCRdb keeps in-frame clones, though not all of them. The sample yields some 80,000 clones, approximately 64% seen once. The source material was CD8+ T cells sorted from blood, sampled at week 24, from a patient treated with tofacitinib. This chain joins TRBV7-9 and TRBJ2-5; TRBD2 aligns across 9 bases. The receptor's source is a human donor with alopecia areata. CDR3 in DNA: TGTGCCAGCAGCCTGGGACTAGCTGAGACCCAGTACTTC. This sequence encodes CASSLGLAETQYF.